Presented here are 8 T cell receptor beta chains from one specimen sequenced in a study of blood T cell repertoires in COVID-19. Produced via immunoSEQ multiplex PCR; TCRdb's table is partial and in-frame only. Seen here are some 130,000 clones, roughly 86% observed once, and the top ten hold around 13%. The sequencing input was peripheral blood. Receptors were obtained from a human donor in a cohort sampled during active COVID-19.

The rearrangement links TRBV29-1 to TRBJ1-1, with unresolved D. CDR3 length equals 13 residues. From germline, CDR1 is SQVTM and CDR2 ANQGSEA. Trimming removed 5 bases from V and 1 base from J, with 11 bases in between. The CDR3 sequence: CSVLSGGNTEAFF. For the CDR3, the DNA is TGCAGCGTTCTTTCCGGCGGGAACACTGAAGCTTTCTTT.

The chain recombines TRBV3-1 (or the pseudogene TRBV3-2) with TRBJ2-1, with 12 bases aligning to TRBD2. The CDR3 contains 16 residues. Losses at the gene ends were 4 bases for V and 8 bases for J; bases not matched to a gene: 9. CDR1 and CDR2 (germline): LGHDT, YNNKEL (reference sequence). In DNA form, the CDR3 reads TGTGCCAGCAGCCCCCTAGCGGGGGGGCCAAGGGATGAGCAGTTCTTC. Protein: CASSPLAGGPRDEQFF.

V is TRBV9 and J is TRBJ2-3; TRBD2 aligns across 11 bases. CDR1 is SGDLS and CDR2 is YYNGEE in the germline V gene. With V trimmed by 9 bases and J by 3 bases, 9 bases remained unmatched. CDR3 size: 15 residues. In DNA, the CDR3 is TGTGCCACCTCAAAACTAGCGGGGGCAACAGATACGCAGTATTTT. Translating it yields CATSKLAGATDTQYF.

The genes are TRBV29-1 and TRBJ1-6; no firm D call. The CDR3 spans 15 residues. The germline V gene has CDR1 SQVTM and CDR2 ANQGSEA. The V gene lost 4 bases and the J gene lost 4 bases, with 14 bases spanning the gap. CDR3 amino acids: CSVASDEGYNSPLHF. The CDR3 DNA sequence: TGCAGCGTTGCTTCAGACGAGGGTTATAATTCACCCCTCCACTTT.

The CDR3 DNA reads as TGTGCCAGCAGCTTAGGGCATAACTATGGCTACACCTTC. This codes for CASSLGHNYGYTF. The V gene is TRBV11-2, the J gene TRBJ1-2; D gene uncertain. Germline V lookup: CDR1 SGHAT, CDR2 FQNNGV. V lost 1 base to trimming and J lost 1 base, with 4 bases between them. CDR3 length: 13 amino acids. Based on the CDR3 plus reference TRBV11-2 and TRBJ1-2, the full variable domain is EAGVAQSPRYKIIEKRQSVAFWCNPISGHATLYWYQQILGQGPKLLIQFQNNGVVDDSQLPKDRFSAERLKGVDSTLKIQPAKLEDSAVYLCASSLGHNYGYTFGSGTRLTVV.

The chain uses TRBV11-2 and TRBJ2-1; 9 bases map to TRBD2. The CDR3 totals 14 residues. Unmatched junction bases numbered 4, after V lost 0 bases and J lost 10 bases. CDR1 and CDR2 (germline): SGHAT, FQNNGV. CDR3 in DNA: TGTGCCAGCAGCTTAGATCGACTAGCGGAGGAGCAGTTCTTC. Translated: CASSLDRLAEEQFF.

The chain recombines TRBV9 with TRBJ1-6, with D possibly matching TRBD1 (5 bases). This CDR3 comprises 14 residues. V was trimmed by 3 bases and J by 7 bases, leaving 11 bases between them. Germline assignment: CDR1 SGDLS and CDR2 YYNGEE. CDR3 in amino acids: CASSGTGMNSPLHF. CDR3 sequence (DNA): TGTGCCAGCAGCGGTACAGGTATGAATTCACCCCTCCACTTT.

J is TRBJ2-5 and V is TRBV6-5; D gene ambiguous. The CDR3 loop spans 11 amino acids. V dropped 7 bases and J dropped 5 bases, with 8 bases sitting between them. Germline V gives CDR1 MNHEY, CDR2 SVGAGI. Written as DNA, the CDR3 is TGTGCCAGCATTAAGGAGGAGACCCAGTACTTC. Translated: CASIKEETQYF.